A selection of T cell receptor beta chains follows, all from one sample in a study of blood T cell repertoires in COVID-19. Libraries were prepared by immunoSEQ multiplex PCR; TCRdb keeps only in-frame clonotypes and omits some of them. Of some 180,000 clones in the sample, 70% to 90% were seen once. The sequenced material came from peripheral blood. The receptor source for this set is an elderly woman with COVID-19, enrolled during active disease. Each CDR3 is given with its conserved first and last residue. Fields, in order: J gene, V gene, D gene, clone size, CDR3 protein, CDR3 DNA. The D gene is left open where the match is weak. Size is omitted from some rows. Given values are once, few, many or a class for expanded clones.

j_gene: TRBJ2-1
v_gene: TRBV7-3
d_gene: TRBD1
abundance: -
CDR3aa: CASSSTGADEQFF
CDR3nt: TGTGCCAGCAGCTCGACAGGGGCGGATGAGCAGTTCTTC

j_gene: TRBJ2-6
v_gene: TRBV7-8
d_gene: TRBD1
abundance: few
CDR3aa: CASSSRQGGGSGANVLTF
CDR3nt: TGTGCCAGCAGCAGCCGACAGGGCGGAGGATCTGGGGCCAACGTCCTGACTTTC

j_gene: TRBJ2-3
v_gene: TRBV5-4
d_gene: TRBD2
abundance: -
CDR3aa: CASSGTSGRWDTQYF
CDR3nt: TGTGCCAGCAGCGGGACTAGCGGTCGGTGGGATACGCAGTATTTT

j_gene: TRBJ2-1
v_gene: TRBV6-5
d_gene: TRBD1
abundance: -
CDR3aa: CASRHGTGRGEQFF
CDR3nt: TGTGCCAGCAGGCACGGGACAGGGCGCGGTGAGCAGTTCTTC

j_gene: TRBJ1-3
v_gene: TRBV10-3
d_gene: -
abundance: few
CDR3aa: CAISDGVTGNTIYF
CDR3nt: TGTGCCATCAGTGACGGAGTAACTGGAAACACCATATATTTT

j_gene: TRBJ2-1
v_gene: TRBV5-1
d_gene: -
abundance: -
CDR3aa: CASSPTGEAYNEQFF
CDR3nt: TGCGCCAGCAGCCCCACAGGGGAGGCCTACAATGAGCAGTTCTTC

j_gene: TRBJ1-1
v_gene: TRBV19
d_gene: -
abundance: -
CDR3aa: CASSTRGGLENTEAFF
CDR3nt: TGTGCCAGTAGTACGCGGGGGGGGTTGGAGAACACTGAAGCTTTCTTT

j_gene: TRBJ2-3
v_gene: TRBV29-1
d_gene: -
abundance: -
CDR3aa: CSVEGVAGRLVDTQYF
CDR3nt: TGCAGCGTTGAAGGCGTGGCAGGGCGGTTAGTAGATACGCAGTATTTT

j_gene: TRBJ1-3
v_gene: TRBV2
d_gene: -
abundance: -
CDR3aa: CASSEALALRVSGNTIYF
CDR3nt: TGTGCCAGCAGTGAAGCGCTCGCCCTCAGGGTATCGGGAAACACCATATATTTT

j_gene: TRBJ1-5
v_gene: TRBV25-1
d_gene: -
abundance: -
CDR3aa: CASSDPGYGQPQHF
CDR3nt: TGTGCCAGCAGTGACCCAGGGTATGGACAGCCCCAGCATTTT

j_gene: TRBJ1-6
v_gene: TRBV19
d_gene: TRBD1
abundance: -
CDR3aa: CASSIGPGQGAGLHNSPLHF
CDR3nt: TGTGCCAGTAGTATCGGCCCGGGACAGGGGGCTGGCCTCCATAATTCACCCCTCCACTTT

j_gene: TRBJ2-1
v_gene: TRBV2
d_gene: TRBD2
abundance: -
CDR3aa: CASSAGLAGFYEQFF
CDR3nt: TGTGCCAGCAGTGCCGGGCTAGCGGGATTCTATGAGCAGTTCTTC

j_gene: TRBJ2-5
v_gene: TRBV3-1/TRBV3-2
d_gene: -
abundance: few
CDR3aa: CASSQDPVLSRQETQYF
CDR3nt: TGTGCCAGCAGCCAAGATCCGGTGCTGTCCCGACAAGAGACCCAGTACTTC

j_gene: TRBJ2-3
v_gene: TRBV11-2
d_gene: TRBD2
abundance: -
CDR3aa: CAGTTGGTNTDTQYF
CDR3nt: TGTGCCGGCACTACCGGGGGGACTAACACAGATACGCAGTATTTT

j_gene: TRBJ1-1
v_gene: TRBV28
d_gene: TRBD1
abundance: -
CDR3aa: CASSPGTGWTEAFF
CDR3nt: TGTGCCAGCAGTCCAGGGACAGGGTGGACTGAAGCTTTCTTT

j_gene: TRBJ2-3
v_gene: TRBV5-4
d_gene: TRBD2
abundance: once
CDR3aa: CASSAGRLAGSDTQYF
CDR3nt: TGTGCCAGCAGCGCGGGGCGGTTAGCGGGAAGCGATACGCAGTATTTT

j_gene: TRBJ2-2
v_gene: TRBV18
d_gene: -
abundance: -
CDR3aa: CASSKLIGPRETGELFF
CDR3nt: TGTGCCAGCTCAAAACTCATAGGACCCCGGGAAACCGGGGAGCTGTTTTTT

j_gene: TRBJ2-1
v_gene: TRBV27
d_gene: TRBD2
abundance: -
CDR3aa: CASSLSSLSGSAYNEQFF
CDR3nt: TGTGCCAGCAGTTTATCGTCGCTTAGCGGGAGCGCCTACAATGAGCAGTTCTTC

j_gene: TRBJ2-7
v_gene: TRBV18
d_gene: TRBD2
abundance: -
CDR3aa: CASSLTSDHYEQYF
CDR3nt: TGTGCCAGCTCACTTACTAGCGACCACTACGAGCAGTACTTC

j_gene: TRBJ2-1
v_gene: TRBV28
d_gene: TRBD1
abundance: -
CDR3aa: CASSHYLQGPLTQSDEQFF
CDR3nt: TGTGCCAGCAGCCACTATCTACAGGGGCCCCTCACTCAATCAGATGAGCAGTTCTTC

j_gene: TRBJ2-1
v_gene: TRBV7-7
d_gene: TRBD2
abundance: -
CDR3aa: CASSLSAGGPNEQFF
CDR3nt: TGTGCTAGCAGCTTGAGTGCGGGAGGGCCCAATGAGCAGTTCTTC

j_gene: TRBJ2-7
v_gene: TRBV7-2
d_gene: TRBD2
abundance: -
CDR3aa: CASRTSGNSYEQYF
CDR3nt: TGTGCCAGCAGAACAAGCGGGAACTCCTACGAGCAGTACTTC

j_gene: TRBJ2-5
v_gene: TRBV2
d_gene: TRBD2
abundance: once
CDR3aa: CASSIASGSGETQYF
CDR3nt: TGTGCCAGCAGTATTGCTAGCGGGAGTGGAGAGACCCAGTACTTC

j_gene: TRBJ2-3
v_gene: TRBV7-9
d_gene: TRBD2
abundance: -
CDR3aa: CASSLGRDSGSTDTQYF
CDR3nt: TGTGCCAGCAGCTTAGGGAGAGATAGCGGGAGCACAGATACGCAGTATTTT

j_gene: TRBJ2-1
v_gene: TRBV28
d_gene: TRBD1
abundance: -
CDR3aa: CASSPLGGQGFYNEQFF
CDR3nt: TGTGCCAGCAGTCCCCTGGGGGGACAGGGGTTCTACAATGAGCAGTTCTTC

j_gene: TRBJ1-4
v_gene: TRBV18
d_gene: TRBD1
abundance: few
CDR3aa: CASSPYRDRGRANEKLFF
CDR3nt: TGTGCCAGCTCACCATACCGGGACAGGGGGCGAGCTAATGAAAAACTGTTTTTT

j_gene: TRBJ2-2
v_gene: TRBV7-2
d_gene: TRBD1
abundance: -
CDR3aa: CASSLGQDPGELFF
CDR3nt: TGTGCCAGCAGCTTGGGACAGGACCCCGGGGAGCTGTTTTTT

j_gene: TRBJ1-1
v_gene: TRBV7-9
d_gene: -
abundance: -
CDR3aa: CASSLVGKPGDTEAFF
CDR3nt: TGTGCCAGCAGCTTAGTTGGGAAACCGGGGGACACTGAAGCTTTCTTT

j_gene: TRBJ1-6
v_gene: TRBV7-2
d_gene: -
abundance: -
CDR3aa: CASTLMGLGTRPYNSPLHF
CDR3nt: TGTGCCAGCACCCTAATGGGGTTGGGGACTAGGCCTTATAATTCACCCCTCCACTTT

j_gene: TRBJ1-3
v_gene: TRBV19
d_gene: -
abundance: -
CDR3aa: CASSGGRDNLNTIYF
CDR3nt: TGTGCCAGTAGTGGAGGCCGGGACAATCTCAACACCATATATTTT

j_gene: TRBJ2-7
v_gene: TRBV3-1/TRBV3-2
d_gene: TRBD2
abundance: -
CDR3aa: CASSRGGSISYEQYF
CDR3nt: TGTGCCAGCAGCCGGGGCGGGAGTATATCCTACGAGCAGTACTTC

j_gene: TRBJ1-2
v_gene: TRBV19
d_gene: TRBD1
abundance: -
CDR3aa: CASRPEWTGGNYGYTF
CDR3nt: TGTGCCAGTAGACCCGAATGGACAGGGGGTAACTATGGCTACACCTTC

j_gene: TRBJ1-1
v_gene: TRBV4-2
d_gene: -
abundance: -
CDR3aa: CASSQGSGQINTEAFF
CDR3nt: TGTGCCAGCAGCCAAGGTTCTGGACAGATTAACACTGAAGCTTTCTTT

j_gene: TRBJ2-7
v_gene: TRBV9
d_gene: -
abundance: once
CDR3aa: CASSAHGRGEQYF
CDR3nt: TGTGCCAGCAGCGCTCATGGACGGGGGGAGCAGTACTTC

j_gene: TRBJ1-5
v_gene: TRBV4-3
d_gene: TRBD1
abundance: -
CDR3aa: CASSQMRGRNQPQHF
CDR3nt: TGCGCCAGCAGCCAGATGAGGGGGCGCAATCAGCCCCAGCATTTT

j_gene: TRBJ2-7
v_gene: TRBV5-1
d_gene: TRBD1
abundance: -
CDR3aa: CASSREGTGIPYEQYF
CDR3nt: TGCGCCAGCAGCAGAGAAGGGACAGGGATCCCCTACGAGCAGTACTTC

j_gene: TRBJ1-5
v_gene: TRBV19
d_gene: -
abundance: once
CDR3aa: CASKTQEYSNQPQHF
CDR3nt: TGTGCCAGTAAAACCCAGGAATATAGCAATCAGCCCCAGCATTTT

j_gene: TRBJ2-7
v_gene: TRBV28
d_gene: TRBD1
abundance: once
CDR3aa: CASSFSSTGGYEQYF
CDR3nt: TGTGCCAGCAGTTTCTCTAGTACAGGGGGCTACGAGCAGTACTTC

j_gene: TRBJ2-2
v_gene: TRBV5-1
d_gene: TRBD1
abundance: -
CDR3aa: CASSPGTGGTGELFF
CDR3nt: TGCGCCAGCAGCCCGGGGACAGGAGGGACCGGGGAGCTGTTTTTT

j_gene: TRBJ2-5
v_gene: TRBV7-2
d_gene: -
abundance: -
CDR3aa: CASSYLGGETQYF
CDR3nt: TGTGCCAGCAGCTACCTAGGGGGAGAGACCCAGTACTTC

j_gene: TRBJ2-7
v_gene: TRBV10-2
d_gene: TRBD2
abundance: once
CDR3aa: CASSEIRLAGGEQYF
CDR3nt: TGCGCCAGCAGTGAGATCCGTCTAGCGGGAGGCGAGCAGTACTTC

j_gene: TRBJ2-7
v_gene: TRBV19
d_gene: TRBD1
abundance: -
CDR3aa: CASRRGPSFYEQYF
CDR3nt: TGTGCCAGTAGAAGGGGGCCCTCCTTTTACGAGCAGTACTTC

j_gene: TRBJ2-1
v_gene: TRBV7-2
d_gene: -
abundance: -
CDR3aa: CASSLETPVRGNEQFF
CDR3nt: TGTGCCAGCAGCTTAGAGACTCCGGTGAGGGGGAATGAGCAGTTCTTC

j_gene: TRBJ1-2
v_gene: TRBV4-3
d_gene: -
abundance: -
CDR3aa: CASSQDGVANYGYTF
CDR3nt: TGCGCCAGCAGCCAAGACGGGGTAGCTAACTATGGCTACACCTTC

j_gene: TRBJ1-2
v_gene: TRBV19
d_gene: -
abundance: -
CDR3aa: CASSQAGGYTF
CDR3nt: TGTGCCAGTAGCCAGGCGGGTGGCTACACCTTC

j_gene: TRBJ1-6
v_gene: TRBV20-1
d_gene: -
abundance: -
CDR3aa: CSASVGGGSYNSPLHF
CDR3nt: TGCAGTGCTAGTGTGGGGGGTGGCTCCTATAATTCACCCCTCCACTTT

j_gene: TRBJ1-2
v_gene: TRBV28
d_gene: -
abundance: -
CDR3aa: CASSPPGTFNYGYTF
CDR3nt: TGTGCCAGCAGTCCTCCGGGAACCTTCAACTATGGCTACACCTTC

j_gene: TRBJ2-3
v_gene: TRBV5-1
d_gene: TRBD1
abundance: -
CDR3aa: CASSMGQGRDTDTQYF
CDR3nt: TGCGCCAGCAGCATGGGACAGGGGAGGGACACAGATACGCAGTATTTT

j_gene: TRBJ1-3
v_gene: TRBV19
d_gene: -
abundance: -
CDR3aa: CASNRNSGNTIYF
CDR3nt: TGTGCCAGTAACAGAAACTCTGGAAACACCATATATTTT

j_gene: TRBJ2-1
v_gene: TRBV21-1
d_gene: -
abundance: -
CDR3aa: CASNYKGTSGRNEQFF
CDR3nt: TGTGCCAGCAACTACAAGGGGACTAGCGGGAGAAATGAGCAGTTCTTC

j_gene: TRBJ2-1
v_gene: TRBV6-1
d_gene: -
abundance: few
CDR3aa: CASSALTGSSYNEQFF
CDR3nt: TGTGCCAGCAGTGCTCTTACGGGGAGCTCCTACAATGAGCAGTTCTTC

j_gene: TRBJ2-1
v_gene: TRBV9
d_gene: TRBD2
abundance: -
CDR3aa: CASSVAFTSGISEQFF
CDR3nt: TGTGCCAGCAGCGTAGCTTTCACTAGCGGGATTAGTGAGCAGTTCTTC

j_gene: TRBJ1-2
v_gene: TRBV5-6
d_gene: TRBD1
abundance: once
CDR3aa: CASSSWAGGLGYTF
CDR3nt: TGTGCCAGCTCCAGCTGGGCAGGGGGCTTGGGCTACACCTTC

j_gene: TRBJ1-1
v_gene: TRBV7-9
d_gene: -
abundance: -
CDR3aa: CASSLVGVGTEAFF
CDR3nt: TGTGCCAGCAGCTTAGTAGGGGTCGGGACTGAAGCTTTCTTT

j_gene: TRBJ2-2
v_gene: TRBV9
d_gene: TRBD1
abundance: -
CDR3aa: CASGGGQGANTGELFF
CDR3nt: TGTGCCAGCGGAGGGGGACAGGGGGCGAACACCGGGGAGCTGTTTTTT

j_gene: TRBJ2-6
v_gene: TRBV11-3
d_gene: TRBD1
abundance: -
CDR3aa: CASSPGTGAGANVLTF
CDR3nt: TGTGCCAGCAGCCCCGGGACAGGGGCTGGGGCCAACGTCCTGACTTTC

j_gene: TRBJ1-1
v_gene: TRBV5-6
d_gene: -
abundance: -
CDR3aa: CASSFRRVGGTEAFF
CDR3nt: TGTGCCAGCAGCTTCCGTCGGGTAGGAGGCACTGAAGCTTTCTTT

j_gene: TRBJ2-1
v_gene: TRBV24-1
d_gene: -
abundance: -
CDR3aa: CATSGGQSYNEQFF
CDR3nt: TGTGCCACCAGTGGTGGGCAATCCTACAATGAGCAGTTCTTC

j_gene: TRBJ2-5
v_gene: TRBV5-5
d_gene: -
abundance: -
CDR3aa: CASSLGTEETQYF
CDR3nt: TGTGCCAGCAGCTTGGGGACAGAAGAGACCCAGTACTTC